A single sample gave rise to the 5 T cell receptor beta chains below, sequenced in a study of beta chain features in type 1 diabetes. TCRB transcripts that were expressed got sequenced, as all of the isolated RNA had been reverse transcribed. Clones were read by immunoSEQ multiplex PCR, and TCRdb kept only the in-frame ones, dropping some. Of 900,000 or so clones listed, 15% to 20% are singletons. Sequenced material: naive CD4+ T cells from blood. The origin of the receptors is a woman under 30 in good health.

This chain joins TRBV7-2 and TRBJ1-2, with a tentative D call TRBD1 (6 bases). The CDR3 runs 15 residues. Trimming stripped 0 bases from V and 1 base from J, with 9 bases between. Germline CDR1 SGHTA, CDR2 FQGNSA. The CDR3, as DNA: TGTGCCAGCAGCTTAGCGGGAGGGGGTAACTATGGCTACACCTTC. This encodes CASSLAGGGNYGYTF.

The gene calls are TRBV6-1 and TRBJ1-2, with D unclear. The CDR3 sequence is 12 residues long. Deletions cut 7 bases from V and 6 bases from J, with 12 bases between. Germline-derived CDR1 and CDR2 are MNHNS and SASEGT. CDR3 amino acids: CASTSSINGYTF. CDR3 nucleotide sequence: TGTGCCAGCACAAGCAGTATCAATGGCTACACCTTC.

This clone was picked up a small number of times. The chain recombines TRBV15 with TRBJ2-7, with D tentatively TRBD2 (6 bases). The germline CDR1 and CDR2 sequences are LNHNV and YYDKDF (reference sequence). Trimming stripped 2 bases from V and 0 bases from J, with 8 bases between. This CDR3 comprises 14 residues. The chain's CDR3 is CATSRSSASYEQYF. The CDR3, as DNA: TGTGCCACCAGCAGATCTAGCGCCTCCTACGAGCAGTACTTC.

This chain connects TRBV7-9 to TRBJ1-1, with a tentative D call TRBD1 (5 bases). The CDR3 consists of 16 residues. Between the trimmed V and J ends, which lost 2 bases and 1 base, there was a span of 14 bases. Germline assignment: CDR1 SEHNR and CDR2 FQNEAQ (reference sequence). The CDR3 DNA reads as TGTGCCAGCAGCTTATTCGGCGGGACGGCGAACACTGAAGCTTTCTTT. It yields the protein CASSLFGGTANTEAFF.

This clone was seen more than once but under ten times. The V and J genes are TRBV27 and TRBJ2-2; D possibly corresponds to TRBD1 (6 bases). Germline values: CDR1 MNHEY, CDR2 SMNVEV (reference sequence). V was trimmed by 6 bases and J by 1 base, leaving 9 bases between them. The CDR3 length is 14 residues. CDR3 residues: CASRQGWNTGELFF. CDR3 in DNA: TGTGCCAGCAGGCAGGGGTGGAACACCGGGGAGCTGTTTTTT.